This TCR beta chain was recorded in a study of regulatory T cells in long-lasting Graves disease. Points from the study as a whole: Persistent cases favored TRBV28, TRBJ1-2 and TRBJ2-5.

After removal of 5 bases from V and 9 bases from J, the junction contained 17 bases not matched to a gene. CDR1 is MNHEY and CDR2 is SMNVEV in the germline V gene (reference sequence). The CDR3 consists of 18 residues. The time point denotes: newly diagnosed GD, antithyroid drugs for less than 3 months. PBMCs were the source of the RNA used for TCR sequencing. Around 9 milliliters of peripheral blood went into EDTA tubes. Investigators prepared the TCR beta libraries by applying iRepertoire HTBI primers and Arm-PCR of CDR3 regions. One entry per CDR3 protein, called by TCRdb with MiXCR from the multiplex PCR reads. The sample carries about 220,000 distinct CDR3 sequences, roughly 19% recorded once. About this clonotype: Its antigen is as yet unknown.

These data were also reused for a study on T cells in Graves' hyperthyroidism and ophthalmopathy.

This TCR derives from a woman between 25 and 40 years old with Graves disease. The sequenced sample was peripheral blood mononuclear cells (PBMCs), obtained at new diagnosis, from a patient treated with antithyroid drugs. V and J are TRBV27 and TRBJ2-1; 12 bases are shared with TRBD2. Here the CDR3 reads CASSTKTSGSEVTVEQFF. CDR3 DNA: TGTGCCAGCAGTACTAAGACTAGCGGGAGCGAAGTTACGGTTGAGCAGTTCTTC.